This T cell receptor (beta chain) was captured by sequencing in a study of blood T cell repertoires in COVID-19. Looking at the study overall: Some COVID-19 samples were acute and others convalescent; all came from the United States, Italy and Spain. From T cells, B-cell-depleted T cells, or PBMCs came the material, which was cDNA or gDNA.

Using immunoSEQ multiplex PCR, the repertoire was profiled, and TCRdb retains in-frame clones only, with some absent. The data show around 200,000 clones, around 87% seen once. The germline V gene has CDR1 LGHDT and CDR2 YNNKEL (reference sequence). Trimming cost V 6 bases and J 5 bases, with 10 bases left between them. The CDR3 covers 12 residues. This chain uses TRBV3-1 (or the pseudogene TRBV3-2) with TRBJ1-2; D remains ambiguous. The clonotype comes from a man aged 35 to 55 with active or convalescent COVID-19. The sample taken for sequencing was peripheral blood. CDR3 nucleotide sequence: TGTGCCAGCAGACGTACGGGATATGGCTACACCTTC. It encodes CASRRTGYGYTF.